Each of the 23 T cell receptor beta chains below was sequenced from the same sample in a study of OX40 agonist ivuxolimab in advanced cancers. Sequencing was performed with immunoSEQ multiplex PCR; in TCRdb, only in-frame clones are kept and a portion is missing. The sample lists 68,000 or so clones; 80% to 85% were seen once. Sequenced here: CD4+ or CD8+ T cells sorted from blood, sampled in a trial of the OX40 agonist ivuxolimab. All receptors come from an adult with an advanced solid tumor such as melanoma, head and neck, liver or kidney cancer.

This chain links TRBV6-1 with TRBJ2-7; TRBD1 is a possible D gene (6 bases). CDR3 length equals 14 residues. The V and J ends lost 5 bases and 0 bases respectively, with 11 bases between them. CDR1 is MNHNS, CDR2 SASEGT, per germline. This CDR3 reads CASSLGHPSYEQYF. The CDR3 nucleotides are TGTGCCAGCAGTCTGGGACACCCCTCCTACGAGCAGTACTTC.

The gene calls are TRBV7-8 and TRBJ2-5, with no clear D. The V end was cut by 1 base, the J end by 5 bases, with 11 bases between. CDR1 and CDR2 from the germline V gene are SGHVS and FQNEAQ. CDR3 size: 14 residues. The chain's CDR3 is CASSLDRYWETQYF. DNA of the CDR3: TGTGCCAGCAGCTTAGACCGCTACTGGGAGACCCAGTACTTC.

J is TRBJ1-1 and V is TRBV2; D ambiguous. This CDR3 has 14 amino acids. With 2 bases removed from V and 6 bases from J, the gap between germline ends came to 13 bases. The germline V gene encodes CDR1 SNHLY and CDR2 FYNNEI. For the CDR3, the DNA is TGTGCCAGCAGTGAAATAAGGAGTTGGGCTGAAGCTTTCTTT. Residues: CASSEIRSWAEAFF.

The chain couples TRBV2 to TRBJ2-5; D perhaps matches TRBD1 (6 bases). V lost 6 bases and J lost 5, with 22 bases in between. This CDR3 spans 16 amino acids. The germline V gene has CDR1 SNHLY and CDR2 FYNNEI. CDR3 nucleotides: TGTGCCAGCAGCCTAAACAGGGCAGGGAATAGTGAGACCCAGTACTTC. It codes for CASSLNRAGNSETQYF.

This chain uses TRBV7-9 with TRBJ2-2; 10 bases fit TRBD2. Per germline, CDR1 SEHNR and CDR2 FQNEAQ (reference sequence). J was trimmed by 6 bases and V by 4 bases; bases with no gene match: 8. The CDR3 totals 16 residues. The DNA of the CDR3 is TGTGCCAGCAGCTCGAGACTAGCGGGCTCGGCCGGGGAGCTGTTTTTT. Protein sequence: CASSSRLAGSAGELFF.

J is TRBJ2-1 and V is TRBV11-2, with TRBD1 identical over 7 bases. CDR1 and CDR2 from the germline V gene are SGHAT and FQNNGV. The CDR3 extends over 14 amino acids. Trimming took 3 bases from V and 5 from J; bases not matched to a gene: 4. In DNA form, the CDR3 reads TGTGCCAGCAGCTTGAGGGGGCGCAACAATGAGCAGTTCTTC. This encodes CASSLRGRNNEQFF.

The J gene is TRBJ2-5, the V gene TRBV4-1, with D tentatively TRBD2 (6 bases). The CDR3 spans 16 residues. Trimming shortened V by 0 bases and J by 4 bases, and 15 bases separated the two germline ends. Germline V lookup: CDR1 MGHRA, CDR2 YSYEKL. CDR3 in amino acids: CASSQDGGGYGETQYF. In nucleotides, the CDR3 is TGCGCCAGCAGCCAAGACGGGGGTGGATACGGAGAGACCCAGTACTTC.

This clone was found a few times. The chain's CDR3 is CASSQNAGARSNQPQHF. DNA of the CDR3: TGTGCCAGCAGCCAAAATGCGGGGGCGCGTAGCAATCAGCCCCAGCATTTT. This rearrangement joins TRBV4-2 to TRBJ1-5, with D perhaps matching TRBD1 (6 bases). The CDR3 contains 17 residues. CDR1 LGHNA and CDR2 YNFKEQ come from the germline V gene. V lost 2 bases and J lost 0, with 14 bases in between.

This clone was seen a single time. This chain connects TRBV28 to TRBJ2-1; D is uncertain. Trimming cost V 3 bases and J 5 bases, with 5 bases left between them. The CDR3 extends over 12 amino acids. The germline V gene encodes CDR1 MDHEN and CDR2 SYDVKM. CDR3 nucleotides: TGTGCCAGCAGTTTGGTGAACAATGAGCAGTTCTTC. Its translation is CASSLVNNEQFF.

The V and J genes are TRBV30 and TRBJ2-5, with D unclear. CDR3 length: 14 amino acids. Trimming shortened V by 2 bases and J by 4 bases, and 14 bases separated the two germline ends. Germline V lookup: CDR1 GTSNPN, CDR2 SVGIG (reference sequence). CDR3 sequence: CAWSPHNPPETQYF. The CDR3 DNA reads as TGTGCCTGGAGTCCTCATAACCCCCCAGAGACCCAGTACTTC.

Comments on this clone: At the DNA level, this CDR3 is encoded by other sequences in the same sample as well. The rearrangement links TRBV5-1 to TRBJ2-5, with 9 bases aligning to TRBD2. V dropped 4 bases and J dropped 5; count of bases not matched to a gene: 15. The CDR3 is made up of 17 amino acids. Germline CDR1 SGHRS, CDR2 YFSETQ. CDR3 in amino acids: CASSQYGSGRGIETQYF. The CDR3 DNA is TGCGCCAGCAGCCAATATGGTAGCGGGAGAGGTATCGAGACCCAGTACTTC.

The V and J genes are TRBV5-4 and TRBJ2-5; 9 bases match TRBD1. With V trimmed by 3 bases and J by 2 bases, 14 bases remained unmatched. Germline-derived CDR1 and CDR2 are SGHNT and YYREEE (reference sequence). The CDR3 extends over 18 amino acids. The CDR3 here is CASSYRWTGVPPQETQYF. CDR3 nucleotide sequence: TGTGCCAGCAGCTACAGATGGACAGGGGTCCCCCCGCAAGAGACCCAGTACTTC.

The chain joins TRBV18 to TRBJ1-1; 7 nucleotides align to TRBD1. Germline V gives CDR1 KGHSH, CDR2 LQKENI. The V segment lost 5 bases and the J segment 1 base; nucleotides outside the gene matches: 1. The CDR3 extends over 13 amino acids. CDR3 region: CASSGQENTEAFF. The CDR3 DNA reads TGTGCCAGCTCAGGACAGGAGAACACTGAAGCTTTCTTT.

The V gene is TRBV7-2, the J gene TRBJ2-7; 9 nucleotides match TRBD1. This CDR3 region has 14 residues. V lost 5 bases to trimming and J lost 6 bases; unmatched junction nucleotides: 8. The germline CDR1 and CDR2 sequences are SGHTA and FQGNSA. The CDR3: CASSPQGAVGEQYF. The CDR3 nucleotides are TGTGCCAGCAGCCCACAGGGGGCGGTCGGCGAGCAGTACTTC. Looking up the rest from reference TRBV7-2 and TRBJ2-7 gives the full variable domain: GAGVSQSPSNKVTEKGKDVELRCDPISGHTALYWYRQSLGQGLEFLIYFQGNSAPDKSGLPSDRFSAERTGGSVSTLTIQRTQQEDSAVYLCASSPQGAVGEQYFGPGTRLTVT.

The chain carries TRBV7-9 and TRBJ2-7, with 10 bases identical to TRBD2. Per the germline V gene, CDR1 is SEHNR and CDR2 is FQNEAQ (reference sequence). Trimming cost V 0 bases and J 8 bases; bases outside gene matches: 4. CDR3 size: 14 residues. This chain's CDR3 is CASSLASGGGQQYF. The CDR3 DNA follows: TGTGCCAGCAGCTTAGCCAGCGGGGGGGGTCAGCAGTACTTC.

This clone was seen only once. V is TRBV27 and J is TRBJ2-2, with D perhaps matching TRBD2 (6 bases). Germline V CDR1 and CDR2: MNHEY, SMNVEV (reference sequence). Deletions cut 5 bases from V and 6 bases from J, with 22 bases between. The CDR3 runs 17 residues. CDR3 loop: CASSRPTGLTGAGELFF. CDR3 nucleotide sequence: TGTGCCAGCAGTCGACCGACGGGCCTTACGGGGGCCGGGGAGCTGTTTTTT.

The chain combines TRBV30 with TRBJ1-3; D remains ambiguous. The germline CDR1 and CDR2 sequences are GTSNPN and SVGIG (reference sequence). The CDR3 consists of 15 residues. Trimming left V 0 bases short and J 1 base short, with 10 bases between. CDR3 bases: TGTGCCTGGAGTGTACTGGCTGAGTCTGGAAACACCATATATTTT. Its protein product is CAWSVLAESGNTIYF.

The chain employs TRBV6-1 and TRBJ2-5; 10 positions match TRBD2. The germline CDR1 and CDR2 sequences are MNHNS and SASEGT. CDR3 length: 16 residues. The trim removed 4 bases at V and 5 bases at J, leaving 10 bases unmatched. The CDR3, as DNA: TGTGCCAGCAGTGGAACTAGCGGGATTTCTCAGGAGACCCAGTACTTC. This sequence encodes CASSGTSGISQETQYF.

This rearrangement joins TRBV4-1 to TRBJ1-4; 10 nucleotides match TRBD1. The CDR3 contains 16 residues. Trimming cost V 5 bases and J 8 bases; bases outside gene matches: 11. Germline-derived CDR1 and CDR2 are MGHRA and YSYEKL. Written as DNA, the CDR3 is TGCGCCAGCAGCTCGGGACAGGGGATACAGGACGAAAAACTGTTTTTT. Translation: CASSSGQGIQDEKLFF.

The chain carries TRBV28 and TRBJ2-3, with D tentatively TRBD1 or TRBD2 (5 bases each). The CDR3 runs to 13 residues. Germline V gene lookup returns CDR1 MDHEN and CDR2 SYDVKM. Trimming removed 8 bases from V and 8 bases from J, with 17 bases in between. The CDR3 is CASLNLPGRTQYF. The CDR3 DNA reads as TGTGCCAGCTTAAACCTCCCGGGACGTACGCAGTATTTT.

This chain connects TRBV5-8 to TRBJ2-5; weak D call: TRBD1 (6 bases). Germline V gene sequence: CDR1 SGHTS, CDR2 YDEGEE. The CDR3 spans 15 residues. The V end lost 1 base, the J end lost 3 bases, and 13 bases lay between the germline ends. The CDR3 loop is CASSLNRAVEETQYF. In DNA form, the CDR3 reads TGTGCCAGCAGCTTGAACAGGGCGGTAGAAGAGACCCAGTACTTC.

A single count supports this clone. This chain joins TRBV28 and TRBJ2-1; 10 bases are shared with TRBD1. Germline CDR1 MDHEN, CDR2 SYDVKM. The ends lost 7 bases at V and 6 bases at J; junction bases unmatched: 3. CDR3 length: 13 amino acids. CDR3 amino acids: CASKTGGFNEQFF. CDR3 in DNA: TGTGCCAGCAAGACAGGGGGCTTCAATGAGCAGTTCTTC. The variable domain in full, completed from reference TRBV28 and TRBJ2-1, reads DVKVTQSSRYLVKRTGEKVFLECVQDMDHENMFWYRQDPGLGLRLIYFSYDVKMKEKGDIPEGYSVSREKKERFSLILESASTNQTSMYLCASKTGGFNEQFFGPGTRLTVL.

The rearrangement joins TRBV18 to TRBJ2-1, with 10 bases aligning to TRBD2. CDR3 length: 15 residues. Germline V gene lookup returns CDR1 KGHSH and CDR2 LQKENI. The trim removed 0 bases at V and 6 bases at J, leaving 2 bases unmatched. The DNA for the CDR3 is TGTGCCAGCTCACCACCTCTAGCGGGAGCCAATGAGCAGTTCTTC. Translating gives CASSPPLAGANEQFF.